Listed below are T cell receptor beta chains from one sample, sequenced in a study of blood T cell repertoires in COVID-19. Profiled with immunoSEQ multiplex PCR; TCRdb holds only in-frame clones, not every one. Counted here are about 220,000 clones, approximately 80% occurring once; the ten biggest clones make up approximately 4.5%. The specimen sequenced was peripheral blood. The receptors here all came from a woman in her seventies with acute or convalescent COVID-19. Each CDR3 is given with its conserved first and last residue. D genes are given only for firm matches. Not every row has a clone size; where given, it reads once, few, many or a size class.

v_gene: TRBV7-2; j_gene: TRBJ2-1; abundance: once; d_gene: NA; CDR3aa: CASSLNRPSYNEQFF; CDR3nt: TGTGCCAGCAGCTTAAACAGGCCTTCCTACAATGAGCAGTTCTTC
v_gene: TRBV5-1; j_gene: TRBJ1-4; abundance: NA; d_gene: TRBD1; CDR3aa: CASAGPGGNEKLFF; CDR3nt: TGCGCCAGCGCAGGCCCAGGGGGGAATGAAAAACTGTTTTTT
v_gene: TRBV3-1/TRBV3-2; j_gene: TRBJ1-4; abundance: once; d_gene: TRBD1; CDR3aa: CASSQRDRGTNEKLFF; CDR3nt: TGTGCCAGCAGCCAAAGGGACAGGGGAACTAATGAAAAACTGTTTTTT
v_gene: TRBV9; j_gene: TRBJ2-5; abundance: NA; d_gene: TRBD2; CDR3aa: CASSVETSGQETQYF; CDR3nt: TGTGCCAGCAGCGTAGAAACTAGCGGTCAAGAGACCCAGTACTTC
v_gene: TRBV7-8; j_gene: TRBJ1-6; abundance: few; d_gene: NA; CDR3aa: CASSPRGGTGYNSPLHF; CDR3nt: TGTGCCAGCAGCCCCCGGGGGGGCACGGGATATAATTCACCCCTCCACTTT
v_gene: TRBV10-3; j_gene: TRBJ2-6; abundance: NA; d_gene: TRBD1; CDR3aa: CAISDPPGQGASGANVLTF; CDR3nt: TGTGCCATCAGTGACCCACCGGGACAGGGGGCCTCTGGGGCCAACGTCCTGACTTTC
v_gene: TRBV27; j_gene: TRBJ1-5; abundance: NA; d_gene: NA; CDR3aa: CASRREPLGNQPQHF; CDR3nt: TGTGCCAGCAGACGGGAGCCCTTAGGCAATCAGCCCCAGCATTTT
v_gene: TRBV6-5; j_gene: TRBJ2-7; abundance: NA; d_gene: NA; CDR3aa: CASGSLRAYEQYF; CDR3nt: TGTGCCAGCGGATCGCTCAGGGCCTACGAGCAGTACTTC
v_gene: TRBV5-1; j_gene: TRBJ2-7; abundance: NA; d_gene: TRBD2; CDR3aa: CASSSSGGAYEQYF; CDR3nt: TGCGCCAGCAGCTCCAGCGGGGGGGCCTACGAGCAGTACTTC
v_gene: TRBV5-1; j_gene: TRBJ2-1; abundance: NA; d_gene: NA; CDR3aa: CASEGDPYNEQFF; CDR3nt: TGCGCCAGCGAGGGGGATCCCTACAATGAGCAGTTCTTC
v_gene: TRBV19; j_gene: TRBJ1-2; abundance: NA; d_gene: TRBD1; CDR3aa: CASSDRANYGYTF; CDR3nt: TGTGCCAGTAGTGACAGGGCCAACTATGGCTACACCTTC
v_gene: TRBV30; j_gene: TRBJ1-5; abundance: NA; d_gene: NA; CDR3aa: CAWSVAGKGNQPQHF; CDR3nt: TGTGCCTGGAGTGTTGCAGGGAAGGGCAATCAGCCCCAGCATTTT
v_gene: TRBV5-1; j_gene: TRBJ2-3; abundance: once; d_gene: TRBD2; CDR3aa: CASSSGLATDTQYF; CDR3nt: TGCGCCAGCAGCTCAGGACTAGCGACGGATACGCAGTATTTT
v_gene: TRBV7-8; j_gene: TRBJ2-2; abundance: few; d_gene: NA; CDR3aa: CASRYRAGLGPSGELFF; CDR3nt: TGTGCCAGCAGATATAGGGCAGGGCTAGGTCCGTCCGGGGAGCTGTTTTTT
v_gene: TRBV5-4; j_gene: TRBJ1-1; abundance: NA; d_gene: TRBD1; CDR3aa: CASINRGMNTEAFF; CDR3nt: TGTGCCAGTATAAACAGGGGCATGAACACTGAAGCTTTCTTT
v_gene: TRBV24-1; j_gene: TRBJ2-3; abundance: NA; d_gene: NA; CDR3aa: CATSDSDSSTDTQYF; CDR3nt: TGTGCCACCAGTGATTCGGACAGTAGCACAGATACGCAGTATTTT
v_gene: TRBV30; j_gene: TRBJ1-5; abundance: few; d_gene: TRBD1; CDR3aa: CAWATGGVQPQHF; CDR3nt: TGTGCCTGGGCTACAGGGGGCGTTCAGCCCCAGCATTTT
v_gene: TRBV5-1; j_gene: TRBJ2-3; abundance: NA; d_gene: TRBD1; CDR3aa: CASSLPGTGGTDTQYF; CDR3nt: TGCGCCAGCAGCTTGCCCGGGACAGGAGGCACGGATACGCAGTATTTT
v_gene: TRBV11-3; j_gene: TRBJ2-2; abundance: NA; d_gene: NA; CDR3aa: CASSLHRVTGELFF; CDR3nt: TGTGCCAGCAGCTTACACAGGGTAACCGGGGAGCTGTTTTTT
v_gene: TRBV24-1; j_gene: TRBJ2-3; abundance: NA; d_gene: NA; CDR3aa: CATSDPRQSEGPRRTTDTQYF; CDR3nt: TGTGCCACCAGTGATCCTAGACAGTCAGAAGGACCACGTAGGACCACAGATACGCAGTATTTT
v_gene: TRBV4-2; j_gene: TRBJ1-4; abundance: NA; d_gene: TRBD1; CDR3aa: CASSLNRQGQQVVGEKLFF; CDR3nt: TGTGCCAGCAGCCTTAACAGACAGGGTCAGCAAGTAGTAGGTGAAAAACTGTTTTTT
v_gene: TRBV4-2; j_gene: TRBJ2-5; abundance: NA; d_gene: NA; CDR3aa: CASSQAWAGQETQYF; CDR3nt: TGTGCCAGCAGCCAAGCCTGGGCCGGACAAGAGACCCAGTACTTC
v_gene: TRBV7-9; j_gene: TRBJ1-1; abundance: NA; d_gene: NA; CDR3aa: CASSLSPLEAFF; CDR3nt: TGTGCCAGCAGCTTAAGCCCCCTGGAAGCTTTCTTT
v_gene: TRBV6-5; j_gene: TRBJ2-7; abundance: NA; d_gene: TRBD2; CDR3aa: CASCLTSGYEQYF; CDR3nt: TGTGCCAGCTGTTTGACTAGCGGGTACGAGCAGTACTTC
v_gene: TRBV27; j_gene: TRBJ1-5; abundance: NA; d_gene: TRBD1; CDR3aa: CASSQGAPTYSNQPQHF; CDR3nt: TGTGCCAGCAGCCAGGGGGCCCCAACTTATAGCAATCAGCCCCAGCATTTT
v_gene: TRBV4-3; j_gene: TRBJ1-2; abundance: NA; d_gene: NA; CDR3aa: CASSQDYRQASYGYTF; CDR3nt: TGCGCCAGCAGCCAAGATTATCGGCAGGCCTCCTATGGCTACACCTTC
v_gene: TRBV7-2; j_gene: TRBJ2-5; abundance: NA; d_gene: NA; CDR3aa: CASSLYRGALETQYF; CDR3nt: TGTGCCAGCAGCTTATATCGGGGGGCCCTAGAGACCCAGTACTTC